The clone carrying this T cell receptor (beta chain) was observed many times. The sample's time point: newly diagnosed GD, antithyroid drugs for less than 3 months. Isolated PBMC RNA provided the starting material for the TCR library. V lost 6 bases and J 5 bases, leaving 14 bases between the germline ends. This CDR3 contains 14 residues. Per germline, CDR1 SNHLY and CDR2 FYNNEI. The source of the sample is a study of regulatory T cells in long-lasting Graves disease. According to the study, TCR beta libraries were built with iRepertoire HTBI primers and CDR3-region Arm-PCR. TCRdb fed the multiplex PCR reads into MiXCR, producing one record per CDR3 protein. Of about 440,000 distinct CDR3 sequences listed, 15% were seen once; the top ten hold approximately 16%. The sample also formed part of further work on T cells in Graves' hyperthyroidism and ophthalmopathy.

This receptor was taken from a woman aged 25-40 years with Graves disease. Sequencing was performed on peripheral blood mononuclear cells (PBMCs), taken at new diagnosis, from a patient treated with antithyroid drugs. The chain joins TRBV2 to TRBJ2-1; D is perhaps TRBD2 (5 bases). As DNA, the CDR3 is TGTGCCAGCAGCCGGTCCGGGCGGGACAATGAGCAGTTCTTC. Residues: CASSRSGRDNEQFF.